Shown below are 31 T cell receptor beta chains from a single sample sequenced in a study of blood T cell repertoires in COVID-19. TCRdb keeps only in-frame clones here, not all; method: immunoSEQ multiplex PCR. The data hold around 70,000 clones, with approximately 85% observed a single time. Sequencing was carried out using peripheral blood. The receptors derive from a man aged 65 to 85 with acute or convalescent COVID-19.

The chain combines TRBV3-1 (or the pseudogene TRBV3-2) with TRBJ2-5; TRBD1 matches 7 bases. This CDR3 spans 15 amino acids. Germline values: CDR1 LGHDT, CDR2 YNNKEL (reference sequence). V dropped 0 bases and J dropped 5; count of bases not matched to a gene: 6. The CDR3 DNA reads TGTGCCAGCAGCCAAGATAGGGGCAGGGGGGAGACCCAGTACTTC. It codes for CASSQDRGRGETQYF.

Written as DNA, the CDR3 is TGTGCCAGCAGTGGACAGGGGGCCGGGGAGCTGTTTTTT. Protein: CASSGQGAGELFF. The chain recombines TRBV9 with TRBJ2-2; 10 positions agree with TRBD1. Trimming at V came to 5 bases and at J to 6 bases, leaving 1 base not matched to a gene. This CDR3 has 13 residues. CDR1 and CDR2 from the germline V gene are SGDLS and YYNGEE.

This rearrangement joins TRBV5-4 to TRBJ2-3; 10 bases line up with TRBD1. Germline assignment: CDR1 SGHNT and CDR2 YYREEE (reference sequence). V shed 4 bases and J 4 bases; nucleotides not matched to a gene: 6. CDR3 length: 15 amino acids. CDR3 DNA sequence: TGTGCCAGCAGCCAGACAGGGGGCTTTGCAGATACGCAGTATTTT. Its protein product is CASSQTGGFADTQYF.

The chain employs TRBV2 and TRBJ2-1; D is ambiguous. The CDR3 loop spans 11 amino acids. V was trimmed by 4 bases and J by 5 bases, leaving 3 bases between them. The germline gives CDR1 SNHLY, CDR2 FYNNEI. The CDR3 loop reads CASSANNEQFF. The CDR3 DNA is TGTGCCAGCAGTGCTAACAATGAGCAGTTCTTC.

J is TRBJ2-5 and V is TRBV2, with 7 bases identical to TRBD2. The CDR3 is 14 residues long. The V and J ends lost 3 bases and 6 bases, in that order; junction bases with no gene match: 7. Per the germline V gene, CDR1 is SNHLY and CDR2 is FYNNEI. CDR3 nucleotides: TGTGCCAGCAGTGACGGGGGGAGCACAAAGACCCAGTACTTC. It is translated as CASSDGGSTKTQYF. The full variable domain, with the rest looked up from reference TRBV2 and TRBJ2-5, is EPEVTQTPSHQVTQMGQEVILRCVPISNHLYFYWYRQILGQKVEFLVSFYNNEISEKSEIFDDQFSVERPDGSNFTLKIRSTKLEDSAMYFCASSDGGSTKTQYFGPGTRLLVL.

The rearrangement uses TRBV9 and TRBJ2-3; TRBD2 agrees at 10 bases. Germline CDR1 is SGDLS and CDR2 is YYNGEE. The CDR3 has 15 amino acids. V lost 6 bases and J lost 3; bases outside the gene matches: 7. In DNA, the CDR3 is TGTGCCAGCACCTCTAGCGGGAGTAGGACAGATACGCAGTATTTT. Translating it yields CASTSSGSRTDTQYF. Full variable domain (remainder filled in from reference TRBV9 and TRBJ2-3): DSGVTQTPKHLITATGQRVTLRCSPRSGDLSVYWYQQSLDQGLQFLIQYYNGEERAKGNILERFSAQQFPDLHSELNLSSLELGDSALYFCASTSSGSRTDTQYFGPGTRLTVL.

The chain employs TRBV29-1 and TRBJ2-5; 7 bases agree with TRBD2. The germline gives CDR1 SQVTM, CDR2 ANQGSEA. This CDR3 spans 14 amino acids. V trimming: 0 bases; J trimming: 3 bases; junction bases outside the gene matches: 4. This CDR3 reads CSVEDPAGKETQYF. The CDR3 region has the DNA TGCAGCGTTGAAGATCCAGCGGGGAAAGAGACCCAGTACTTC.

The CDR3 DNA reads TGCGCCAGCAGCTTAACAGGTATGAATCAGCCCCAGCATTTT. Protein sequence: CASSLTGMNQPQHF. The chain has TRBV5-1 and TRBJ1-5; TRBD1 is a possible D gene (5 bases). Germline CDR1 is SGHRS and CDR2 is YFSETQ. The ends were cut back, 2 bases at V and 4 bases at J, with 10 bases in the middle. This CDR3 has 14 residues.

The V call is TRBV9, the J call TRBJ1-2; perhaps TRBD1 as D (6 bases). The V gene lost 0 bases and the J gene lost 5 bases, with 20 bases spanning the gap. The CDR3 runs to 17 residues. Germline CDR1 reads SGDLS; CDR2 reads YYNGEE. This CDR3 reads CASSVEPGGQTKYGYTF. The CDR3 DNA sequence: TGTGCCAGCAGCGTAGAACCCGGCGGACAGACAAAATATGGCTACACCTTC.

CDR3: CALAASYNEQFF. The CDR3 region has the DNA TGTGCTCTAGCGGCCTCCTACAATGAGCAGTTCTTC. The rearrangement joins TRBV30 to TRBJ2-1; 7 bases align to TRBD2. This CDR3 has 12 amino acids. The germline CDR1 and CDR2 sequences are GTSNPN and SVGIG (reference sequence).

This rearrangement joins TRBV3-1 (or the pseudogene TRBV3-2) to TRBJ1-2; 7 bases are a match to TRBD1. Germline V CDR1 and CDR2: LGHDT, YNNKEL (reference sequence). CDR3 size: 18 residues. The V and J ends lost 4 bases and 3 bases, in that order; junction bases with no gene match: 17. CDR3 loop: CASSLEDRRLSKDYGYTF. In DNA form, the CDR3 reads TGTGCCAGCAGCCTAGAGGACAGGCGGTTATCTAAGGACTATGGCTACACCTTC.

The gene calls are TRBV27 and TRBJ2-2, with D hard to call. Germline CDR1 MNHEY, CDR2 SMNVEV (reference sequence). The CDR3 spans 16 residues. V gave up 1 base and J gave up 3 bases, with 12 bases separating them. Here the CDR3 reads CASSLWAVRDTGELFF. The CDR3 bases are TGTGCCAGCAGTTTATGGGCTGTACGCGACACCGGGGAGCTGTTTTTT.

CDR3 amino acids: CASSIVTGQGVIEQYF. Written as DNA, the CDR3 is TGTGCCAGTAGTATAGTTACCGGACAGGGCGTTATCGAGCAGTACTTC. V usage is TRBV19 and J usage is TRBJ2-7, with 8 positions matching TRBD1. The CDR3 is made up of 16 amino acids. Germline values: CDR1 LNHDA, CDR2 SQIVND (reference sequence). J lost 6 bases, V lost 1 base, and 11 bases had no gene match.

This clone was seen a single time. The rearrangement joins TRBV29-1 to TRBJ2-5; unclear D gene. Looked up from germline, CDR1 is SQVTM and CDR2 is ANQGSEA. The germline V and J ends were trimmed by 4 bases and 2 bases, with 8 bases remaining between them. This CDR3 region has 12 residues. The CDR3 DNA sequence: TGCAGCGTTGGGGCAGGACAAGAGACCCAGTACTTC. Protein: CSVGAGQETQYF.

The rearrangement uses TRBV5-1 and TRBJ2-5; a weak D match, TRBD1 (6 bases). CDR3 size: 15 residues. Per the germline V gene, CDR1 is SGHRS and CDR2 is YFSETQ. The V and J ends lost 4 bases and 4 bases respectively, with 17 bases between them. The CDR3: CASSPTGPRGETQYF. CDR3 bases: TGCGCCAGCAGCCCAACCGGTCCCAGGGGAGAGACCCAGTACTTC.

The chain has TRBV3-1 (or the pseudogene TRBV3-2) and TRBJ2-4, with 16 bases fitting TRBD2. The V gene end was trimmed by 2 bases and the J gene end by 8 bases; junction bases not matched to a gene: 3. This CDR3 region has 16 residues. Germline CDR1 LGHDT, CDR2 YNNKEL (reference sequence). CDR3 in amino acids: CASSQIGTSGGDIQYF. CDR3 sequence (DNA): TGTGCCAGCAGCCAAATCGGGACTAGCGGGGGGGACATTCAGTACTTC.

This chain joins TRBV6-6 and TRBJ1-6, with 8 bases lining up with TRBD1. In germline, CDR1 is MNHNY, CDR2 SVGAGI (reference sequence). The CDR3 covers 14 residues. Trimming took 5 bases from V and 8 from J; bases not matched to a gene: 5. The CDR3 spells CASSAGQEYSPLHF. CDR3 nucleotide sequence: TGTGCCAGCAGTGCGGGACAGGAGTATTCACCCCTCCACTTT.

This clone was seen a few times. The rearrangement uses TRBV4-1 and TRBJ1-2, with 9 nucleotides matching TRBD1. Germline V gene sequence: CDR1 MGHRA, CDR2 YSYEKL. The CDR3 consists of 15 residues. V was pared by 1 base and J by 3 bases, with 3 bases of the junction left unmatched. The CDR3 DNA reads TGCGCCAGCAGCCAAGTCGGGACAGGGTACTATGGCTACACCTTC. Amino acid sequence: CASSQVGTGYYGYTF.

CDR3 sequence: CASSDLSGPYNEQFF. The CDR3 region has the DNA TGTGCCAGCAGTGACCTCAGCGGACCCTACAATGAGCAGTTCTTC. This chain links TRBV6-4 with TRBJ2-1; TRBD2 is a possible D gene (5 bases). V was shortened by 2 bases and J by 2 bases, with 10 bases between the two germline ends. Germline CDR1 MRHNA, CDR2 SNTAGT. This CDR3 has 15 amino acids.

The V and J genes are TRBV11-2 and TRBJ2-3; the match to TRBD1 covers 9 bases. The CDR3 runs 16 residues. Germline trimming cut 3 bases from V and 4 bases from J; bases unmatched to any gene: 8. Germline V gives CDR1 SGHAT, CDR2 FQNNGV. CDR3 DNA sequence: TGTGCCAGCAGCTTGCACCGGGACAGGGCGCCAGATACGCAGTATTTT. Protein sequence: CASSLHRDRAPDTQYF.

The rearrangement joins TRBV7-6 to TRBJ2-5, with 10 positions matching TRBD2. Germline CDR1 and CDR2: SGHVS and FNYEAQ. The CDR3 has 16 amino acids. The V gene end was trimmed by 0 bases and the J gene end by 5 bases; junction bases not matched to a gene: 6. The CDR3 loop is CASSLASGRAWETQYF. The CDR3 DNA reads as TGTGCCAGCAGCTTAGCCAGCGGGAGGGCCTGGGAGACCCAGTACTTC.

This clone was seen a few times. The chain employs TRBV6-5 and TRBJ2-7; 11 nucleotides line up with TRBD2. From germline, CDR1 is MNHEY and CDR2 SVGAGI. The CDR3 is 15 amino acids. With 6 bases clipped from V and 2 bases from J, the junction kept 6 bases outside the gene matches. Written as DNA, the CDR3 is TGTGCCAGCAGCCTAGCGGGAGGTGGGCCCTACGAGCAGTACTTC. Translation: CASSLAGGGPYEQYF.

The gene calls are TRBV5-1 and TRBJ1-1; D perhaps matches TRBD1 (6 bases). CDR1 and CDR2 (germline): SGHRS, YFSETQ. The CDR3 contains 13 residues. Trimming cost V 4 bases and J 7 bases, with 14 bases left between them. This CDR3 is CASSPQGFSEAFF. The DNA for the CDR3 is TGCGCCAGCAGCCCTCAGGGGTTTAGTGAAGCTTTCTTT.

The rearrangement links TRBV29-1 to TRBJ2-3; D uncertain. Trimming left V 4 bases short and J 6 bases short, with 2 bases between. The germline gives CDR1 SQVTM, CDR2 ANQGSEA. There are 9 residues in the CDR3. DNA for the CDR3: TGCAGCGTTGCGGATACGCAGTATTTT. Its translation: CSVADTQYF.

The rearrangement joins TRBV12-3 or TRBV12-4 to TRBJ1-6; D is unclear. Trimming took off 5 bases at V and 7 bases at J, with 3 bases between the two ends. The CDR3 loop spans 11 amino acids. The CDR3 loop is CASSQNSPLHF. Here the CDR3 DNA reads TGTGCCAGCAGTCAGAATTCACCCCTCCACTTT.

In nucleotides, the CDR3 is TGTGCCAGCAGTGGGACAGGGGATAGCAATCAGCCCCAGCATTTT. Its protein is CASSGTGDSNQPQHF. This rearrangement joins TRBV2 to TRBJ1-5, with 9 positions matching TRBD1. The CDR3 sequence is 15 residues long. Germline CDR1 is SNHLY and CDR2 is FYNNEI. The J segment lost 0 bases and the V segment lost 4 bases, leaving 1 base of the junction unmatched.

The rearrangement links TRBV5-4 to TRBJ2-7; TRBD2 agrees at 7 bases. Germline-derived CDR1 and CDR2 are SGHNT and YYREEE (reference sequence). With V trimmed by 3 bases and J by 0 bases, 6 bases remained unmatched. This CDR3 spans 15 amino acids. The CDR3: CASSWGGSSSYEQYF. The CDR3 DNA follows: TGTGCCAGCAGCTGGGGGGGATCTAGCTCCTACGAGCAGTACTTC.

This clone was counted a single time. The chain has TRBV9 and TRBJ1-2; a weak D match, TRBD1 (5 bases). Germline values: CDR1 SGDLS, CDR2 YYNGEE. The CDR3 covers 16 residues. V was clipped by 0 bases and J by 4 bases, with 16 bases between them. The CDR3 nucleotides are TGTGCCAGCAGCGTAGCCGCGGCAGGGTATACCTATGGCTACACCTTC. Its translation is CASSVAAAGYTYGYTF.

The chain uses TRBV7-2 and TRBJ2-7; 7 bases agree with TRBD1. The CDR3 is 13 residues long. CDR1 and CDR2 (germline): SGHTA, FQGNSA. V gave up 5 bases and J gave up 9 bases; unmatched junction bases: 10. CDR3 DNA sequence: TGTGCCAGCAGCCTCCGGACAGGCGAGGTGCAGTACTTC. This codes for CASSLRTGEVQYF.

The rearrangement uses TRBV6-6 and TRBJ1-2; D remains ambiguous. Germline-derived CDR1 and CDR2 are MNHNY and SVGAGI (reference sequence). The CDR3 consists of 11 residues. Trimming stripped 4 bases from V and 8 bases from J, with 8 bases between. The CDR3 protein is CASSWESGYTF. In nucleotides, the CDR3 is TGTGCCAGCAGTTGGGAGAGCGGCTACACCTTC.

The genes are TRBV6-5 and TRBJ1-2; tentatively, D is TRBD1 (6 bases). Deletions cut 2 bases from V and 2 bases from J, with 12 bases between. The CDR3 is 15 residues long. CDR1 and CDR2 from the germline V gene are MNHEY and SVGAGI. The CDR3 bases are TGTGCCAGCAGTTACCGACAGGATCGAAACTATGGCTACACCTTC. Its translation is CASSYRQDRNYGYTF.